This T cell receptor (beta chain) was observed in a study of T cells in localized non-small cell lung cancer. Study-wide results and limits: Uninvolved adjacent lung showed peak T cell clonality, exceeding tumor.

Assay: immunoSEQ multiplex PCR; the TCRdb copy retains only in-frame clones and omits some. The table has some 2,000 clones, roughly 18% seen once. The CDR3 extends over 16 amino acids. Germline CDR1 SGDLS, CDR2 YYNGEE. The V gene lost 4 bases and the J gene lost 0 bases, with 14 bases spanning the gap. Atypia-free lung next to the tumor was sampled at least 2 cm from its margin. This clone has more than one count but fewer than ten. Antigen unknown. V usage is TRBV9 and J usage is TRBJ1-3; D is perhaps TRBD1 (5 bases). The sequence derives from a male donor aged 60 or over with stage I non-small cell lung cancer. The sequences come from normal lung tissue next to the tumor, collected before any cancer treatment. The CDR3: CASSQDSFYSGNTIYF. The CDR3, as DNA: TGTGCCAGCAGCCAAGACAGCTTTTACTCTGGAAACACCATATATTTT.